Listed below are T cell receptor beta chains from one sample, sequenced in a study of long-term antiretroviral therapy in people with HIV. Clones were read by immunoSEQ multiplex PCR, and TCRdb kept only the in-frame ones, dropping some. The table includes more than 10,000 clones, 70% to 80% detected once. Sequencing was performed on unsorted PBMCs, taken 0.5 years before starting antiretroviral therapy. Receptors were obtained from a woman between 40 and 50 years old with HIV. CDR3s include the opening cysteine and the closing phenylalanine or tryptophan. The order of the fields is CDR3 protein, CDR3 DNA, CDR3 length, V gene, J gene, D gene, clone size. A D gene is named only where the DNA matches it firmly. Only part of the rows carry a size: once, few, many, or a class if the clone is expanded.

CASSLVASGGDEQYF	TGTGCCAGCAGCTTAGTGGCTAGCGGGGGGGATGAGCAGTACTTC	15	TRBV7-9	TRBJ2-7	TRBD2	-
CASSLGTDPNF	TGTGCCAGCAGCCTGGGGACGGACCCAAATTTT	11	TRBV2	TRBJ1-5	-	-
CASSSEADQPQHF	TGTGCCAGCAGCTCTGAGGCAGATCAGCCCCAGCATTTT	13	TRBV5-5	TRBJ1-5	-	few
CASSFGGQPQHF	TGTGCCAGCAGTTTCGGAGGCCAGCCCCAGCATTTT	12	TRBV25-1	TRBJ1-5	-	few
CAWSVLTDTQYF	TGTGCCTGGAGCGTACTTACAGATACGCAGTATTTT	12	TRBV30	TRBJ2-3	-	-
CATQSGDRDAGAFF	TGTGCCACCCAAAGCGGGGACAGGGACGCAGGAGCTTTCTTT	14	TRBV11-2	TRBJ1-1	TRBD1	-
CASSPGEGDNSPLHF	TGTGCCAGCAGCCCAGGAGAGGGAGATAATTCACCCCTCCACTTT	15	TRBV7-6	TRBJ1-6	-	-
CASLYRRGFSYEQYF	TGTGCCAGCCTCTACCGGAGGGGATTCTCCTACGAGCAGTACTTC	15	TRBV6-1	TRBJ2-7	-	-
CASSPTGGPMNTEAFF	TGTGCCAGTAGTCCCACAGGGGGACCTATGAACACTGAAGCTTTCTTT	16	TRBV19	TRBJ1-1	TRBD1	-
CASSLELGSGYEQYF	TGTGCCAGCAGCTTGGAGTTGGGCTCGGGGTACGAGCAGTACTTC	15	TRBV11-3	TRBJ2-7	-	-
CASSPWITGAGYGYTF	TGTGCCAGCAGCCCCTGGATAACAGGCGCAGGCTATGGCTACACCTTC	16	TRBV5-6	TRBJ1-2	-	once
CASSGGTAYGYTF	TGTGCCAGCTCAGGGGGCACGGCCTATGGCTACACCTTC	13	TRBV7-9	TRBJ1-2	TRBD1	-
CASSFSGGGDTQYF	TGTGCCAGCAGCTTCTCGGGGGGAGGGGATACGCAGTATTTT	14	TRBV7-2	TRBJ2-3	TRBD2	-
CASSKALNRGGNQPQHF	TGTGCCAGCAGCAAAGCGCTAAACAGGGGTGGCAATCAGCCCCAGCATTTT	17	TRBV21-1	TRBJ1-5	-	-
CASRFSGQGDVNQPQHF	TGTGCCAGCCGATTCTCGGGACAGGGGGACGTAAATCAGCCCCAGCATTTT	17	TRBV2	TRBJ1-5	TRBD1	-
CASSSSGRNEQFF	TGTGCCAGCAGCTCATCTGGCAGAAATGAGCAGTTCTTC	13	TRBV27	TRBJ2-1	-	few
CATSRLGSYNEQFF	TGTGCCACCAGCAGACTGGGCTCTTACAATGAGCAGTTCTTC	14	TRBV15	TRBJ2-1	-	-
CASGWTGENTEAFF	TGTGCCAGCGGTTGGACAGGGGAGAACACTGAAGCTTTCTTT	14	TRBV6-6	TRBJ1-1	TRBD1	-
CASTWTSGSLGYNEQFF	TGCGCCAGCACCTGGACTAGCGGGAGTCTCGGGTACAATGAGCAGTTCTTC	17	TRBV10-1	TRBJ2-1	TRBD2	few
CASSSSPGVYTGELFF	TGTGCCAGCAGCAGCTCGCCGGGAGTTTACACCGGGGAGCTGTTTTTT	16	TRBV7-2	TRBJ2-2	-	-
CASGLMGAGEQYF	TGTGCTAGTGGTTTGATGGGGGCAGGTGAGCAGTACTTC	13	TRBV12-5	TRBJ2-7	-	-
CASSWAGVNEKLFF	TGCGCCAGCAGCTGGGCAGGTGTGAATGAAAAACTGTTTTTT	14	TRBV5-1	TRBJ1-4	-	-
CASRRLAADTQYF	TGTGCCAGTAGGAGACTAGCGGCAGATACGCAGTATTTT	13	TRBV19	TRBJ2-3	TRBD2	once
CASSLEGADKLEKLFF	TGTGCCAGCAGCTTGGAGGGGGCAGATAAACTTGAAAAACTGTTTTTT	16	TRBV7-9	TRBJ1-4	TRBD1	-
CASSTRGNGYTF	TGTGCCAGCAGCACCCGGGGGAATGGCTACACCTTC	12	TRBV7-9	TRBJ1-2	-	-
CASSGGDYSNQPQHF	TGTGCCAGCAGTGGTGGGGACTATAGCAATCAGCCCCAGCATTTT	15	TRBV6-1	TRBJ1-5	-	-
CASSLTDTQYF	TGCGCCAGCAGCCTTACAGATACGCAGTATTTT	11	TRBV5-1	TRBJ2-3	-	once
CASSSIPGDRGGDGYTF	TGCGCCAGCAGCTCCATTCCAGGGGACAGGGGGGGCGATGGCTACACCTTC	17	TRBV5-1	TRBJ1-2	TRBD1	-
CASSPSQSSYNEQFF	TGTGCCAGCTCACCCTCACAGAGCTCCTACAATGAGCAGTTCTTC	15	TRBV18	TRBJ2-1	-	-
CASSDPQVVSYEQYF	TGTGCCAGCAGTGACCCACAGGTAGTATCCTACGAGCAGTACTTC	15	TRBV6-1	TRBJ2-7	-	once
CASSLGAGDTEAFF	TGTGCCAGCAGCTTGGGGGCCGGGGACACTGAAGCTTTCTTT	14	TRBV5-6	TRBJ1-1	-	-
CASSPFAEVNTEAFF	TGCGCCAGCAGCCCATTCGCGGAGGTCAACACTGAAGCTTTCTTT	15	TRBV4-3	TRBJ1-1	-	once
CASSVDRMNTEAFF	TGTGCCAGCAGCGTTGATAGGATGAACACTGAAGCTTTCTTT	14	TRBV9	TRBJ1-1	-	-
CASSQSGRGYGYTF	TGCGCCAGCAGCCAGAGCGGACGGGGCTATGGCTACACCTTC	14	TRBV5-1	TRBJ1-2	-	-
CASSVEGGGFSNTGELFF	TGTGCCAGCAGCGTAGAAGGAGGCGGGTTCAGCAACACCGGGGAGCTGTTTTTT	18	TRBV9	TRBJ2-2	-	-
CASSAGGRVYGYTF	TGTGCCAGTAGTGCTGGGGGGCGCGTCTATGGCTACACCTTC	14	TRBV19	TRBJ1-2	-	-
CAIGDSMNTEAFF	TGTGCCATCGGTGATTCTATGAACACTGAAGCTTTCTTT	13	TRBV10-3	TRBJ1-1	-	-
CASSLTSGSYNEQFF	TGTGCCAGCAGCTTAACTAGCGGGAGTTACAATGAGCAGTTCTTC	15	TRBV11-3	TRBJ2-1	TRBD2	few
CASSQTPSYNSPLHF	TGTGCCAGCAGCCAAACACCCTCCTATAATTCACCCCTCCACTTT	15	TRBV7-2	TRBJ1-6	-	-
CAWSRDGSSGNTIYF	TGTGCCTGGAGTCGGGACGGCTCCTCTGGAAACACCATATATTTT	15	TRBV30	TRBJ1-3	-	-
CASTLNGFGMHYEQYF	TGTGCCAGCACCCTGAACGGATTCGGAATGCACTACGAGCAGTACTTC	16	TRBV27	TRBJ2-7	-	-
CASSLTGVHEQFF	TGTGCCAGCAGCTTGACAGGGGTCCATGAGCAGTTCTTC	13	TRBV5-6	TRBJ2-1	TRBD1	-
CASSLAQGLSQPQHF	TGTGCCAGCAGCTTAGCACAGGGTTTGAGTCAGCCCCAGCATTTT	15	TRBV7-2	TRBJ1-5	-	-
CASRTGTGKGQPQHF	TGTGCCAGCAGAACCGGGACAGGGAAGGGTCAGCCCCAGCATTTT	15	TRBV2	TRBJ1-5	TRBD1	-
CAWSPLAWYEQYF	TGTGCCTGGAGTCCCCTAGCGTGGTACGAGCAGTACTTC	13	TRBV30	TRBJ2-7	-	-
CASTRTSSITDTQYF	TGTGCCAGTACTCGGACTAGCTCTATCACAGATACGCAGTATTTT	15	TRBV19	TRBJ2-3	TRBD2	-
CASSLDPIPSYEQYF	TGTGCCAGCAGCCTGGACCCGATCCCATCCTACGAGCAGTACTTC	15	TRBV11-2	TRBJ2-7	-	-
CASKTGSRYEQYF	TGTGCCAGTAAAACAGGGTCGAGGTACGAGCAGTACTTC	13	TRBV6-1	TRBJ2-7	-	-
CASSPTGNQPQHF	TGTGCCAGCAGCCCTACGGGTAATCAGCCCCAGCATTTT	13	TRBV7-2	TRBJ1-5	-	-
CASSAGYQETQYF	TGTGCCAGTTCGGCCGGGTACCAAGAGACCCAGTACTTC	13	TRBV9	TRBJ2-5	-	-
CASSHTDGPTDTQYF	TGTGCCAGCAGCCACACGGACGGACCCACAGATACGCAGTATTTT	15	TRBV5-6	TRBJ2-3	-	-
CASSWDGNQPQHF	TGTGCCAGCAGTTGGGACGGTAATCAGCCCCAGCATTTT	13	TRBV6-4	TRBJ1-5	-	-
CASTSTLAAHSYNEQFF	TGTGCCAGCACCTCAACCCTAGCGGCCCATTCCTACAATGAGCAGTTCTTC	17	TRBV7-9	TRBJ2-1	TRBD2	once
CASSPPGGSTDTQYF	TGTGCCAGCAGTCCCCCGGGGGGTAGTACAGATACGCAGTATTTT	15	TRBV6-5	TRBJ2-3	TRBD2	-
CASRDQFYGYTF	TGTGCCAGCAGGGACCAGTTCTATGGCTACACCTTC	12	TRBV27	TRBJ1-2	-	few
CASSSTTSGSPSTGELFF	TGTGCCAGCAGCTCCACGACTAGCGGGAGTCCTAGCACCGGGGAGCTGTTTTTT	18	TRBV7-9	TRBJ2-2	TRBD2	-
CASSLTEGGGMDAFF	TGTGCCAGCAGCCTAACCGAGGGGGGAGGAATGGATGCTTTCTTT	15	TRBV7-8	TRBJ1-1	-	-